A selection of T cell receptor beta chains follows, all from one sample in a study of OX40 agonist ivuxolimab in advanced cancers. The data were produced by immunoSEQ multiplex PCR, yet TCRdb's version contains in-frame clones alone and is incomplete. This sample has about 100,000 clones, with 75% to 95% found just once. The specimen was CD4+ or CD8+ T cells sorted from blood, collected in a trial of the OX40 agonist ivuxolimab. The source is an adult with an advanced solid tumor such as melanoma, head and neck, liver or kidney cancer. Both conserved end residues are part of each CDR3. Fields, in order: J gene, V gene, D gene, clone size, CDR3 protein, CDR3 DNA. D genes are given only for firm matches. Only part of the rows carry a size: once, few, many, or a class if the clone is expanded.

TRBJ1-5 TRBV7-8 - - CASSPDRLSQPQHF TGTGCCAGCAGCCCGGATCGCCTCAGTCAGCCCCAGCATTTT
TRBJ2-7 TRBV10-1 - - CASSESSSPYEQYF TGCGCCAGCAGTGAGTCGTCCAGCCCCTACGAGCAGTACTTC
TRBJ1-3 TRBV6-1 - - CASSRQVFSGNTIYF TGTGCCAGCAGTCGACAGGTCTTCTCTGGAAACACCATATATTTT
TRBJ1-5 TRBV2 - - CASNHGGGGGNQPQHF TGTGCCAGCAACCACGGGGGGGGCGGAGGCAATCAGCCCCAGCATTTT
TRBJ2-7 TRBV5-5 - - CASSPRGVRSYEQYF TGTGCCAGCAGCCCGAGGGGGGTTCGTTCCTACGAGCAGTACTTC
TRBJ2-1 TRBV28 TRBD2 - CASSSGGSSYNEQFF TGTGCCAGCAGTTCAGGCGGGAGTTCCTACAATGAGCAGTTCTTC
TRBJ1-4 TRBV18 TRBD1 - CASSPRTGGAEKLFF TGTGCCAGCTCACCACGGACAGGGGGGGCGGAAAAACTGTTTTTT
TRBJ1-3 TRBV28 - - CASSSAGVSGNTIYF TGTGCCAGCAGTTCAGCTGGGGTCTCTGGAAACACCATATATTTT
TRBJ1-6 TRBV5-6 - - CASSLGGYGSYNSPLHF TGTGCCAGCAGCTTGGGGGGCTATGGCTCCTATAATTCACCCCTCCACTTT
TRBJ1-2 TRBV7-2 - - CASSPQGGLNYGYTF TGTGCCAGCAGCCCCCAGGGCGGGTTGAACTATGGCTACACCTTC
TRBJ2-2 TRBV15 TRBD2 - CATSRDVGLAGNTGELFF TGTGCCACCAGCAGAGACGTAGGACTAGCGGGAAACACCGGGGAGCTGTTTTTT
TRBJ2-6 TRBV6-1 - - CASMFGQSGANVLTF TGTGCCAGCATGTTTGGCCAATCTGGGGCCAACGTCCTGACTTTC
TRBJ2-5 TRBV27 - - CASSLQGQETQYF TGTGCCAGCAGTCTCCAGGGCCAAGAGACCCAGTACTTC
TRBJ2-5 TRBV9 - - CASSAGLTHQETQYF TGTGCCAGCAGCGCGGGACTGACTCACCAAGAGACCCAGTACTTC
TRBJ1-2 TRBV2 - - CASSGQVYGYTF TGTGCCAGCAGTGGACAGGTCTATGGCTACACCTTC
TRBJ1-2 TRBV21-1 - - CASSKVVGGGQGYTF TGTGCCAGCAGCAAAGTGGTGGGGGGCGGTCAAGGCTACACCTTC
TRBJ1-6 TRBV18 - once CASSPRGRQLPASPLHF TGTGCCAGCTCACCACGAGGCCGACAGCTCCCCGCTTCACCCCTCCACTTT
TRBJ1-1 TRBV5-1 - once CASSSTGLDGAEAFF TGCGCCAGCAGCTCAACAGGGTTGGACGGTGCTGAAGCTTTCTTT
TRBJ2-1 TRBV27 TRBD2 once CASRLAGEVEQFF TGTGCCAGCAGACTAGCGGGAGAGGTTGAGCAGTTCTTC
TRBJ1-2 TRBV10-3 - - CAISEQTSNYGYTF TGTGCCATCAGTGAACAGACGTCTAACTATGGCTACACCTTC
TRBJ2-4 TRBV4-3 - - CASSQEPGLKNIQYF TGCGCCAGCAGCCAAGAGCCTGGACTTAAAAACATTCAGTACTTC
TRBJ2-7 TRBV7-3 - - CASSLGAGAGPAYEQYF TGTGCCAGCAGCTTAGGAGCTGGTGCGGGGCCCGCCTACGAGCAGTACTTC
TRBJ1-1 TRBV5-1 - few CASSRKGETDTEAFF TGCGCCAGCAGTAGGAAGGGGGAAACGGACACTGAAGCTTTCTTT
TRBJ1-2 TRBV7-2 - - CASSPLRGYGYTF TGTGCCAGCAGCCCATTACGGGGCTATGGCTACACCTTC
TRBJ1-1 TRBV19 - few CASTSWLRANTEAFF TGTGCCAGTACCTCCTGGCTCAGAGCGAACACTGAAGCTTTCTTT
TRBJ1-5 TRBV19 - - CASSIKRGGGQPQHF TGTGCCAGTAGTATTAAGAGGGGGGGCGGTCAGCCCCAGCATTTT
TRBJ1-1 TRBV9 - once CASSESEVWNTEAFF TGTGCCAGCAGCGAATCGGAGGTGTGGAACACTGAAGCTTTCTTT
TRBJ1-4 TRBV28 TRBD1 - CASSLETGGLFF TGTGCCAGCAGTTTAGAGACAGGGGGCCTGTTTTTT
TRBJ2-1 TRBV7-3 TRBD2 - CASSLSSGVAGDNEQFF TGTGCCAGCAGCTTATCGAGTGGGGTAGCGGGGGACAATGAGCAGTTCTTC
TRBJ2-2 TRBV6-6 TRBD2 - CASSNAGEYPGELFF TGTGCCAGCAGTAATGCGGGAGAATACCCCGGGGAGCTGTTTTTT
TRBJ2-2 TRBV10-3 TRBD1 - CAISDTGTVNTGELFF TGTGCCATCAGTGACACCGGGACAGTTAACACCGGGGAGCTGTTTTTT
TRBJ2-3 TRBV28 - - CASSLSGSGRTDTQYF TGTGCCAGCAGTTTATCGGGCTCAGGCCGCACAGATACGCAGTATTTT
TRBJ2-1 TRBV7-2 - - CASSLGGTYNEQFF TGTGCCAGCAGCTTGGGCGGTACCTACAATGAGCAGTTCTTC
TRBJ2-6 TRBV2 - - CASSRDGTSGANVLTF TGTGCCAGCAGTCGGGACGGCACCTCTGGGGCCAACGTCCTGACTTTC
TRBJ2-1 TRBV21-1 - - CASSKVGGGPGNEQFF TGTGCCAGCAGCAAAGTGGGGGGAGGGCCGGGCAATGAGCAGTTCTTC
TRBJ1-3 TRBV7-6 TRBD1 - CASSLVETGISGNTIYF TGTGCCAGCAGCTTAGTAGAGACAGGGATCTCTGGAAACACCATATATTTT
TRBJ2-2 TRBV4-3 - - CASSQRRFGELFF TGCGCCAGCAGCCAAAGACGCTTCGGGGAGCTGTTTTTT
TRBJ2-1 TRBV11-3 TRBD2 - CASSLGASGRYNEQFF TGTGCCAGCAGCTTAGGGGCTAGCGGGAGATACAATGAGCAGTTCTTC
TRBJ1-2 TRBV18 - - CASSPAGAREGYTF TGTGCCAGCTCACCAGCCGGGGCAAGAGAAGGCTACACCTTC
TRBJ1-1 TRBV15 - once CATSRGKVTEAFF TGTGCCACCAGCAGAGGTAAAGTCACTGAAGCTTTCTTT
TRBJ2-7 TRBV5-6 TRBD1 - CASIFRGGQGYEQYF TGTGCCAGCATTTTCCGAGGGGGCCAGGGATACGAGCAGTACTTC
TRBJ2-7 TRBV28 - - CASSFRGAGSYEQYF TGTGCCAGCAGTTTCCGAGGGGCAGGATCCTACGAGCAGTACTTC